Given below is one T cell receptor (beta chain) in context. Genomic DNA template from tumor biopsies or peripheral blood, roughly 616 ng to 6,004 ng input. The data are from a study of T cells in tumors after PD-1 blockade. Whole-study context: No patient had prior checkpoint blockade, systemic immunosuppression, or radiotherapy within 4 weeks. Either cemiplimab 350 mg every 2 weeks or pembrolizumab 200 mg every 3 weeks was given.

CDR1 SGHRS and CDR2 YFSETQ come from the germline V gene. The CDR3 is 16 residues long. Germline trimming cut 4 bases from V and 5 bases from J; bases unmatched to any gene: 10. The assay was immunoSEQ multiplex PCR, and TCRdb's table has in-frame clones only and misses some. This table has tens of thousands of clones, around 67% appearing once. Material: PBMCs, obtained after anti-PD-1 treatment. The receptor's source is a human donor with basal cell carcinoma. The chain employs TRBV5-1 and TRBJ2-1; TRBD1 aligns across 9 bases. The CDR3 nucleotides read TGCGCCAGCAGCCCAAGACTGGGACAGGGCAACAATGAGCAGTTCTTC. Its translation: CASSPRLGQGNNEQFF.